Listed here are 21 T cell receptor beta chains from one sample, sequenced in a study of CD8 T cells in ankylosing spondylitis (dated by TCRdb to the late 2010s). Libraries were prepared through 5' RACE. Sequencing was performed on an Illumina HiSeq 2500. The raw public reads went through TCRdb reprocessing: fastp at Q25, MiXCR clone calling, in-frame beta chains kept. A single entry per CDR3 protein holds the most common genes and DNA from its merged rows. This sample comprises about 260,000 distinct CDR3 sequences, about 19% of them detected only once. The ten largest clones represent under 8.5% of the sample. The source material was blood, either unsorted or a sorted T cell fraction (not recorded which). The receptors here all came from a male donor with ankylosing spondylitis or in good health (not recorded which).

This chain connects TRBV24-1 to TRBJ2-7; unclear D gene. The CDR3 runs 14 residues. CDR1 KGHDR and CDR2 SFDVKD come from the germline V gene. V was shortened by 0 bases and J by 9 bases, with 14 bases between the two germline ends. The CDR3 DNA follows: TGTGCCACCAGTGATTTGGAGTCCGCGTTTGGGCAGTACGTC. Its protein product is CATSDLESAFGQYV.

CDR3: CASTKQLTNYGYTF. CDR3 nucleotides: TGTGCCAGCACAAAACAGCTGACTAACTATGGCTACACCTTC. This rearrangement joins TRBV12-3 or TRBV12-4 to TRBJ1-2; D gene ambiguous. V was shortened by 7 bases and J by 0 bases, with 12 bases between the two germline ends. The CDR3 has 14 amino acids.

This clonotype was seen more than once but under ten times. This chain links TRBV12-3 or TRBV12-4 with TRBJ2-3; D remains ambiguous. This CDR3 has 14 amino acids. The V and J ends lost 5 bases and 2 bases respectively, with 11 bases between them. The CDR3 nucleotides are TGTGCCAGCAGTGAAGCAGACATCACAGATACGCAGTATTTT. Translation: CASSEADITDTQYF.

This clonotype was detected a few times. The chain employs TRBV29-1 and TRBJ2-1; 10 bases line up with TRBD1. The junction had 8 bases not matched to a gene; V was cut back by 7 bases and J by 8 bases. This CDR3 is 13 amino acids long. CDR1 and CDR2 (germline): SQVTM, ANQGSEA. CDR3: CSARDRGFDEQFF. The CDR3 nucleotides read TGCAGCGCCAGGGACAGGGGCTTCGATGAGCAGTTCTTC.

This clonotype has a count of ten or more. V is TRBV3-1 and J is TRBJ2-3; the match to TRBD2 covers 7 bases. Germline V gene data show CDR1 as LGHDT and CDR2 as YNNKEL (reference sequence). The CDR3 extends over 18 amino acids. V was pared by 0 bases and J by 0 bases, with 9 bases of the junction left unmatched. For the CDR3, the DNA is TGTGCCAGCAGCCAAGATGCTCTTACTAGCGCTAGCACAGATACGCAGTATTTT. Encoded protein: CASSQDALTSASTDTQYF.

The V and J genes are TRBV20-1 and TRBJ2-7; tentatively, D is TRBD1 (7 bases). Trimming cost V 5 bases and J 1 base, with 15 bases left between them. CDR1 and CDR2 from the germline V gene are DFQATT and SNEGSKA (reference sequence). The CDR3 length is 14 residues. The CDR3 nucleotides read TGCAGTGCTCGTCGGAGGGGGCAATCCTACGAGCAGTACGTC. The encoded protein is CSARRRGQSYEQYV.

In this sample, this clonotype turned up many times. The CDR3 DNA reads TGTGCCACAGGGGAGGGAACTGGAAACACCATATATTTT. It encodes CATGEGTGNTIYF. This chain uses TRBV2 with TRBJ1-3, with D possibly TRBD1 on 6 matching bases. Germline loops: CDR1 SNHLY, CDR2 FYNNEI. The CDR3 consists of 13 residues. V shed 10 bases and J shed 2 bases, with 12 bases lying between them.

The chain recombines TRBV7-9 with TRBJ1-2; D uncertain. This CDR3 has 13 residues. The germline V gene encodes CDR1 SEHNR and CDR2 FQNEAQ (reference sequence). Trimming left V 3 bases short and J 2 bases short, with 7 bases between. The CDR3 region has the DNA TGTGCCAGCAGCTTTACAGTAAACTATGGCTACACCTTC. Translating it yields CASSFTVNYGYTF.

The chain links TRBV3-1 to TRBJ2-3, with 9 bases matching TRBD2. V lost 0 bases to trimming and J lost 4 bases; unmatched junction nucleotides: 8. The germline CDR1 and CDR2 sequences are LGHDT and YNNKEL (reference sequence). The CDR3 runs to 17 residues. CDR3 nucleotides: TGTGCCAGCAGCCAAGATCGGCGGGGGGGCAATTCAGATACGCAGTATTTT. Amino acids: CASSQDRRGGNSDTQYF.

This clonotype has just a few counts. This rearrangement joins TRBV12-3 or TRBV12-4 to TRBJ2-1, with TRBD2 matching 11 bases. Trimming at V came to 7 bases and at J to 9 bases, leaving 8 bases not matched to a gene. The CDR3 contains 14 residues. The CDR3 protein is CASKNSGGAIEQFF. The CDR3 coding sequence is TGTGCCAGCAAAAATAGCGGGGGGGCCATTGAGCAGTTCTTC.

This clonotype came up many times. The genes are TRBV5-1 and TRBJ2-1, with D uncertain. CDR3 length equals 11 residues. V gave up 3 bases and J gave up 5 bases, with 3 bases separating them. Looked up from germline, CDR1 is SGHRS and CDR2 is YFSETQ. The CDR3 loop is CASSWDNEQFF. The CDR3 DNA reads TGCGCCAGCAGCTGGGACAATGAGCAGTTCTTC.

This clonotype was seen only a few times. As DNA, the CDR3 is TGCAGCGTTGCACCGACAGGGGGGAAAGAGACCCAGTACTTC. Protein sequence: CSVAPTGGKETQYF. The chain joins TRBV29-1 to TRBJ2-5; 9 bases map to TRBD1. CDR1 SQVTM and CDR2 ANQGSEA come from the germline V gene. The CDR3 runs 14 residues. V trimming: 4 bases; J trimming: 3 bases; junction bases outside the gene matches: 6. Based on the CDR3 plus reference TRBV29-1 and TRBJ2-5, the full variable domain is SAVISQKPSRDICQRGTSLTIQCQVDSQVTMMFWYRQQPGQSLTLIATANQGSEATYESGFVIDKFPISRPNLTFSTLTVSNMSPEDSSIYLCSVAPTGGKETQYFGPGTRLLVL.

This clonotype was seen more than once but under ten times. J is TRBJ2-4 and V is TRBV12-3 or TRBV12-4; D unclear. This CDR3 is built from 14 residues. Trimming took 2 bases from V and 1 from J, leaving 6 bases between them. CDR3 sequence reads: CASSLQTAKNIQYF. The CDR3 coding sequence is TGTGCCAGCAGTTTACAAACGGCCAAAAACATTCAGTACTTC.

This chain uses TRBV5-1 with TRBJ2-7; 8 bases fit TRBD2. The V and J ends lost 0 bases and 6 bases, in that order; junction bases with no gene match: 8. The CDR3 totals 15 residues. Germline-derived CDR1 and CDR2 are SGHRS and YFSETQ. DNA of the CDR3: TGCGCCAGCAGCTTGGAACCGAGCGGGGGTAGCGAGCAGTACGTC. It yields the protein CASSLEPSGGSEQYV.

This clonotype was seen a handful of times. The chain links TRBV9 to TRBJ2-3; the D gene is possibly TRBD2 (5 bases). Per germline, CDR1 SGDLS and CDR2 YYNGEE. Trimming stripped 0 bases from V and 7 bases from J, with 15 bases between. This CDR3 is 15 amino acids long. The CDR3: CASSVDPTGVNTQYF. The CDR3 coding sequence is TGTGCCAGCAGCGTAGATCCCACCGGGGTGAATACGCAGTATTTT.

This clonotype was seen more than once but under ten times. The J gene is TRBJ2-1, the V gene TRBV20-1, with 7 bases matching TRBD2. CDR1 is DFQATT and CDR2 is SNEGSKA in the germline V gene (reference sequence). The CDR3 is 15 amino acids. J gave up 0 bases and V 6 bases, and 8 bases lay outside the gene matches. CDR3 DNA: TGCAGTGCCCGAGGACGCGGGAGCTCCTACAATGAGCAGTTCTTC. Encoded protein: CSARGRGSSYNEQFF.

The V call is TRBV29-1, the J call TRBJ2-4; 8 nucleotides align to TRBD2. Germline V gene lookup returns CDR1 SQVTM and CDR2 ANQGSEA. Trimming took 8 bases from V and 0 from J; bases not matched to a gene: 6. The length of the CDR3 is 14 residues. The CDR3 reads CSILAGLAKNIQYF. Here the CDR3 DNA reads TGCAGCATATTAGCGGGGTTAGCCAAAAACATTCAGTACTTC.

The rearrangement uses TRBV14 and TRBJ2-7; D is ambiguous. The germline V and J ends were trimmed by 2 bases and 9 bases, with 11 bases remaining between them. This CDR3 has 12 amino acids. Germline-derived CDR1 and CDR2 are SGHDN and FVKESK. CDR3: CASSQSSAAQYV. The CDR3 region has the DNA TGTGCCAGCAGCCAATCATCCGCCGCGCAGTACGTC.

The rearrangement uses TRBV20-1 and TRBJ2-3; 10 bases fit TRBD2. Per germline, CDR1 DFQATT and CDR2 SNEGSKA (reference sequence). The CDR3 consists of 14 residues. Losses at the gene ends were 4 bases for V and 1 base for J; bases not matched to a gene: 2. CDR3 sequence (DNA): TGCAGTGCTACTACTAGCGGGGGCACAGATACGCAGTATTTT. Its protein is CSATTSGGTDTQYF.

The gene calls are TRBV5-1 and TRBJ2-2; D is uncertain. Trimming cost V 2 bases and J 5 bases, with 10 bases left between them. The CDR3 loop spans 14 amino acids. CDR1 is SGHRS, CDR2 YFSETQ, per germline. In DNA form, the CDR3 reads TGCGCCAGCAGCTTATTGAGCTCGACCGGGGAGCTGTTTTTT. It translates to CASSLLSSTGELFF.

A few counts support this clonotype. V is TRBV7-6 and J is TRBJ2-5; 8 bases agree with TRBD2. Germline values: CDR1 SGHVS, CDR2 FNYEAQ. Trimming removed 0 bases from V and 2 bases from J; junction bases left unmatched: 17. The CDR3 length is 20 residues. CDR3 in DNA: TGTGCCAGCAGCTTAGCGCCCTCTAGCCCGGCTAGCGGGTCTCAAGAGACCCAGTACTTC. Residues: CASSLAPSSPASGSQETQYF.